Sequencing of this T cell receptor (beta chain) was carried out in a study of response to subunit inactivated influenza vaccine. There are a few counts of this clonotype. The antigen is undetermined. Whole-study findings and limits: The authors offered the suggestion that each seasonal influenza vaccination recruits few new T cells.

MiXCR was run by TCRdb on the RT-PCR reads, yielding one entry per CDR3 protein. The sample lists a few hundred thousand distinct CDR3 sequences; 20% to 25% were seen once. The CDR3 covers 13 residues. Germline V CDR1 and CDR2: ENHRY, SYGVKD. Trimming left V 8 bases short and J 10 bases short, with 15 bases between. The source is a man in his fifties or sixties who received an inactivated influenza vaccine. The sequences come from PBMCs from blood, collected about 20 months after vaccination. V is TRBV10-3 and J is TRBJ1-6, with D uncertain. CDR3 sequence (DNA): TGTGCCATCGGTGCAGACCGAGAATCACCCCTCCACTTT. It specifies CAIGADRESPLHF.